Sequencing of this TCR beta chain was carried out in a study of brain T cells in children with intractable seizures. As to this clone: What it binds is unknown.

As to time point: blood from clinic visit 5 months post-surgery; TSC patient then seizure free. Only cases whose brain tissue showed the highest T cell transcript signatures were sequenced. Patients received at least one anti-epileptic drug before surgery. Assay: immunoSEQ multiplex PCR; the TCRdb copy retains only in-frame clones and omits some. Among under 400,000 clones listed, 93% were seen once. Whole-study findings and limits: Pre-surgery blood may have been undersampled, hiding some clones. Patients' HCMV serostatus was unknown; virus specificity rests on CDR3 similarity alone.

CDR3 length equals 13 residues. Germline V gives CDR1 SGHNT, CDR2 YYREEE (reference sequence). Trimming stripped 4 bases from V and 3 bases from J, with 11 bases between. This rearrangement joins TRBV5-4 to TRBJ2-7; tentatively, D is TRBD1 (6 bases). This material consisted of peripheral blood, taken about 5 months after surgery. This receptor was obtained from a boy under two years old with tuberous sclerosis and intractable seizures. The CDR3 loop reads CASSAQQGYEQYF. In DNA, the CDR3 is TGTGCCAGCAGCGCCCAACAGGGCTACGAGCAGTACTTC. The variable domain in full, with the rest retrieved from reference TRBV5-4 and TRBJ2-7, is ETGVTQSPTHLIKTRGQQVTLRCSSQSGHNTVSWYQQALGQGPQFIFQYYREEENGRGNFPPRFSGLQFPNYSSELNVNALELDDSALYLCASSAQQGYEQYFGPGTRLTVT.